The 5 T cell receptor beta chains presented below share a single source sample, sequenced in a study of OX40 agonist ivuxolimab in advanced cancers. Sequencing used immunoSEQ multiplex PCR; TCRdb keeps in-frame clones, though not all of them. The repertoire holds more than 80,000 clones, with 90% as singletons. This specimen consisted of CD4+ or CD8+ T cells sorted from blood, obtained in a trial of the OX40 agonist ivuxolimab. All receptors derive from an adult with an advanced solid tumor such as melanoma, head and neck, liver or kidney cancer.

This sequence joins TRBV6-6 and TRBJ1-4, with 9 bases matching TRBD1. CDR1 is MNHNY, CDR2 SVGAGI, per germline (reference sequence). The trim removed 5 bases at V and 11 bases at J, leaving 3 bases unmatched. CDR3 length: 12 residues. CDR3 protein: CASSKGQGKLFF. Here the CDR3 DNA reads TGTGCCAGCAGTAAGGGACAGGGTAAACTGTTTTTT.

The chain recombines TRBV4-1 with TRBJ1-2, with D perhaps matching TRBD1 (6 bases). Germline-derived CDR1 and CDR2 are MGHRA and YSYEKL. CDR3 length: 15 amino acids. Trimming shortened V by 2 bases and J by 2 bases, and 12 bases separated the two germline ends. The CDR3 is CASSQLNTGNYGYTF. CDR3 in DNA: TGCGCCAGCAGCCAACTCAATACAGGGAACTATGGCTACACCTTC.

The rearrangement links TRBV6-5 to TRBJ2-3; D gene ambiguous. Trimming left V 1 base short and J 2 bases short, with 7 bases between. From germline, CDR1 is MNHEY and CDR2 SVGAGI. The CDR3 is made up of 14 amino acids. CDR3 residues: CASSYWGYTDTQYF. The CDR3 DNA reads as TGTGCCAGCAGTTACTGGGGTTACACAGATACGCAGTATTTT.

The chain links TRBV28 to TRBJ1-5; 8 nucleotides agree with TRBD1. V lost 6 bases and J lost 4; bases outside the gene matches: 8. The germline gives CDR1 MDHEN, CDR2 SYDVKM. The CDR3 has 15 residues. DNA of the CDR3: TGTGCCAGCAGGGTACAGGGGGGTGGGAATCAGCCCCAGCATTTT. It yields the protein CASRVQGGGNQPQHF. Based on the CDR3 plus reference TRBV28 and TRBJ1-5, the full variable domain is DVKVTQSSRYLVKRTGEKVFLECVQDMDHENMFWYRQDPGLGLRLIYFSYDVKMKEKGDIPEGYSVSREKKERFSLILESASTNQTSMYLCASRVQGGGNQPQHFGDGTRLSIL.

The genes are TRBV28 and TRBJ2-2, with D possibly called TRBD1 or TRBD2 (5 bases each). The CDR3 sequence is 17 residues long. V gave up 4 bases and J gave up 0 bases, with 15 bases separating them. From germline, CDR1 is MDHEN and CDR2 SYDVKM. CDR3 coding DNA: TGTGCCAGCAGTTACCCTTCGGGGCCTGCGAACACCGGGGAGCTGTTTTTT. It encodes CASSYPSGPANTGELFF.